This T cell receptor beta chain emerged from a study of shared clonotypes between healthy human individuals. General observations from the study: The expectation was that sequencing depth would affect clonotype sharing among donors.

Concerning this clone itself: Its antigen is unknown.

The run depth of the assay was deep. The unsorted PBMC replicate PCRs were performed with approximately 300 ng DNA, some 30,000 T cell genomes. In the original analysis: Filtering was not the same, since immunoSEQ gave junction-only sequences without quality scores. The method was immunoSEQ multiplex PCR; TCRdb's version includes in-frame clones alone and lacks a portion of them. Clone size and V and J calls were adopted from that table, with D and trimming inferred from the DNA. The sample shows about 480,000 clones, 60% to 80% of them seen only once. The V gene lost 3 bases and the J gene lost 6 bases, with 17 bases spanning the gap. The germline V gene encodes CDR1 SQVTM and CDR2 ANQGSEA. The CDR3 totals 14 residues.

This TCR was sampled from a woman aged 40 to 50 in good health. Some clones in this sample may be carry-over from other donors' samples. The sequencing input was PBMCs. The rearrangement joins TRBV29-1 to TRBJ1-1; weak D call: TRBD1 (6 bases). The CDR3 here is CSVEVGQGLSEAFF. The CDR3 region has the DNA TGCAGCGTTGAGGTGGGGCAGGGGCTCTCTGAAGCTTTCTTT. Combining the CDR3 with reference TRBV29-1 and TRBJ1-1 gives the whole variable domain SAVISQKPSRDICQRGTSLTIQCQVDSQVTMMFWYRQQPGQSLTLIATANQGSEATYESGFVIDKFPISRPNLTFSTLTVSNMSPEDSSIYLCSVEVGQGLSEAFFGQGTRLTVV.